This T cell receptor (beta chain) was profiled in a study of T cells in Graves' hyperthyroidism and ophthalmopathy. Study-level information: Peripheral blood was acquired at first diagnosis, ahead of any therapy whatsoever.

Fresh 10 ml peripheral blood yielded PBMCs. Using RNA transcripts as the source, TCR beta CDR3 regions were amplified. Carried out on the TCR CDR3, a first-round RT-PCR used the HTBI primer set. TCRdb analysed the multiplex PCR reads with MiXCR anew, one entry per CDR3 protein. The data show 400,000 or so distinct CDR3 sequences, 14% seen once. This clonotype has at least ten counts. The CDR3 is 16 amino acids. CDR1 and CDR2 (germline): ENHRY, SYGVKD. V shed 4 bases and J 2 bases; nucleotides not matched to a gene: 6. The specimen was blood. This receptor was taken from a woman under 40 with Graves' ophthalmopathy. The chain uses TRBV10-3 and TRBJ1-5; the match to TRBD1 covers 9 bases. CDR3 nucleotides: TGTGCCATCAGTGGGGACAGGGTGGGAGGCAATCAGCCCCAGCATTTT. Protein product: CAISGDRVGGNQPQHF.